This TCR beta chain was identified in a study of OX40 agonist ivuxolimab in advanced cancers. Overall study results and limits: At 0.1 to 3.0 mg/kg, clonal expansion of CD4+ and CD8+ blood T cells had occurred by week 6.

There are 14 residues in the CDR3. From germline, CDR1 is MNHEY and CDR2 SVGAGI. The germline V and J ends were trimmed by 4 bases and 0 bases, with 7 bases remaining between them. The repertoire was sequenced with immunoSEQ multiplex PCR; TCRdb's copy has only in-frame clones and lacks some. This sample has 60,000 or so clones, with nearly 95% found just once. This clone came up once. Its specificity is unknown. The chain employs TRBV6-5 and TRBJ1-3, with no clear D. The clonotype was recovered from an adult with an advanced solid tumor such as melanoma, head and neck, liver or kidney cancer. The sample was CD4+ or CD8+ T cells sorted from blood, taken in a trial of the OX40 agonist ivuxolimab. The CDR3: CASSLANSGNTIYF. CDR3 DNA: TGTGCCAGCAGTTTAGCCAACTCTGGAAACACCATATATTTT.